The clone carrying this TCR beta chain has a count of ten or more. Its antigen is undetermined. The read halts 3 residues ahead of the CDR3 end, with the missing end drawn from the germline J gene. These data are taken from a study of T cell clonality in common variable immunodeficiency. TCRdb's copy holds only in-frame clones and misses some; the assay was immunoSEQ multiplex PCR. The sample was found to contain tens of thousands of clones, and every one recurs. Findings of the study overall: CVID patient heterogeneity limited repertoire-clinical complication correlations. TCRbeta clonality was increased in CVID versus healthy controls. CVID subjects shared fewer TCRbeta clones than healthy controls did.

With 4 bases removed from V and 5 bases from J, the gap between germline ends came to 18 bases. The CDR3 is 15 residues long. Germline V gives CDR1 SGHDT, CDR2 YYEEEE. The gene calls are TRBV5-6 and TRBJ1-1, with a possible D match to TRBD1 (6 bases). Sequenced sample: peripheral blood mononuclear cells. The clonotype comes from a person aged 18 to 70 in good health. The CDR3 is CASSPGRQGRTEAFF. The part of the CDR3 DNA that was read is TGTGCCAGCAGCCCGGGGCGGCAGGGGCGGACTGAA.